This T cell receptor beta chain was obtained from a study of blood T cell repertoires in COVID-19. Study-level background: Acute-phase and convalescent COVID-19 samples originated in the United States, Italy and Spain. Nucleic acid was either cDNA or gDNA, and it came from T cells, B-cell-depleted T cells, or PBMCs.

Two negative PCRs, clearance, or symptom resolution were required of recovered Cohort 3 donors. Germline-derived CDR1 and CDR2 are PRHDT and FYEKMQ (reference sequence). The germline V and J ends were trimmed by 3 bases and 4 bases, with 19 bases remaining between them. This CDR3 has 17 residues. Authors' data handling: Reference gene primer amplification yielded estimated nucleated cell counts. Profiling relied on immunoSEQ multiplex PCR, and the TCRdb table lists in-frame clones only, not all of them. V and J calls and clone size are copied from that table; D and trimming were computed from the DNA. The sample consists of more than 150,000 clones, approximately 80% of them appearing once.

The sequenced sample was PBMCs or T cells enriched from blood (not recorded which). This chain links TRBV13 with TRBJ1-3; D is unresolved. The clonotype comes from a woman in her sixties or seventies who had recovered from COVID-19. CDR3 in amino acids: CASSFRGEEGRGNTIYF. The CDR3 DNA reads TGTGCCAGCAGCTTCCGAGGCGAAGAGGGAAGAGGAAACACCATATATTTT.